Following are 20 T cell receptor beta chains from one sample sequenced in a study of Graves' ophthalmopathy and Graves' hyperthyroidism. RNA transcripts were the source from which TCR beta CDR3 regions were amplified. HTBI primers served in a first-round RT-PCR, which a second-round multiplex PCR followed. Each CDR3 protein gets one entry after TCRdb re-called the multiplex PCR reads with MiXCR. In the table there are 600,000 to 650,000 distinct CDR3 sequences, 22% of which are singletons. Specimen: peripheral blood. The receptors here all came from a woman aged 18 to 35 with stable Graves' hyperthyroidism. Some clones in this sample may be carry-over from other donors' samples.

This clonotype was counted a few times. The chain joins TRBV3-1 to TRBJ1-6, with no clear D. Trimming shortened V by 4 bases and J by 5 bases, and 21 bases separated the two germline ends. CDR3 size: 18 residues. Germline V gene lookup returns CDR1 LGHDT and CDR2 YNNKEL (reference sequence). CDR3 in DNA: TGTGCCAGCAGCCTCACCCTCCCTGGAGGCAGCAATAATTCACCCCTCCACTTT. This gives the protein CASSLTLPGGSNNSPLHF.

This clonotype was picked up many times. One end of the junction does not line up with germline, which may come from a read error. The gene calls are TRBV6-1 and TRBJ2-4; D unclear. Germline lookup yields CDR1 MNHNS and CDR2 SASEGT. This CDR3 is 15 amino acids long. The CDR3 is CASRWTPDLINIKYF. CDR3 bases: TGTGCCAGCAGATGGACCCCCGACTTAATCAACATTAAGTACTTC.

This clonotype was counted at least ten times. This chain uses TRBV5-5 with TRBJ2-7, with a tentative D call TRBD1 (6 bases). The CDR3 is 15 residues long. Germline V gene sequence: CDR1 SGHKS, CDR2 YYEKEE (reference sequence). Trimming removed 4 bases from V and 4 bases from J, with 18 bases in between. The CDR3 DNA reads as TGTGCCAGCAGCCCTCCGGTCAGGGGAAGGTACGAGCAGTACTTC. Translated: CASSPPVRGRYEQYF.

This clonotype was seen ten or more times. The V and J genes are TRBV18 and TRBJ1-2; 10 bases are shared with TRBD1. V was clipped by 6 bases and J by 8 bases; unmatched bases: 3. From germline, CDR1 is KGHSH and CDR2 LQKENI. The CDR3 is 12 amino acids. The DNA of the CDR3 is TGTGCCAGCTCCGACAGGGGGCGAGGCTACACCTTC. Translating gives CASSDRGRGYTF.

This sequence joins TRBV6-1 and TRBJ2-7; unclear D gene. The V and J ends lost 2 bases and 6 bases respectively, with 17 bases between them. The CDR3 spans 15 residues. Germline V gene sequence: CDR1 MNHNS, CDR2 SASEGT. DNA of the CDR3: TGTGCCAGCAGTGAATTAAGAGCCAGATCCGGCGAGCAGTACTTC. Its protein product is CASSELRARSGEQYF.

The count of this clonotype is one. This sequence joins TRBV20-1 and TRBJ1-6, with D uncertain. Trimming left V 2 bases short and J 4 bases short, with 9 bases between. The CDR3 totals 14 residues. CDR1 DFQATT and CDR2 SNEGSKA come from the germline V gene (reference sequence). For the CDR3, the DNA is TGCAGTGCTAGACGGACGGATTATAATTCACCCCTCCACTTT. This encodes CSARRTDYNSPLHF.

Only a few counts were recorded for this clonotype. The chain has TRBV6-1 and TRBJ2-2, with D possibly TRBD1 on 5 matching bases. CDR3 length equals 13 residues. The germline V gene encodes CDR1 MNHNS and CDR2 SASEGT. The V and J ends lost 8 bases and 4 bases respectively, with 11 bases between them. The chain's CDR3 is CASAQGTTGELFF. CDR3 DNA sequence: TGTGCCAGCGCCCAGGGCACCACCGGGGAGCTGTTTTTT.

This clonotype was detected only once. This chain joins TRBV12-3 or TRBV12-4 and TRBJ1-1, with D maybe TRBD1 (6 bases). V lost 2 bases to trimming and J lost 4 bases, with 14 bases between them. The CDR3 extends over 15 amino acids. CDR3 loop: CASSLSGGWSTEAFF. CDR3 sequence (DNA): TGTGCCAGCAGTTTATCGGGGGGCTGGAGCACTGAAGCTTTCTTT.

The chain couples TRBV28 to TRBJ2-7; D is possibly TRBD2 (6 bases). Per the germline V gene, CDR1 is MDHEN and CDR2 is SYDVKM. V was pared by 3 bases and J by 3 bases, with 18 bases between. The CDR3 loop spans 16 amino acids. CDR3 nucleotide sequence: TGTGCCAGCAGTTTGCCCCGACTAGAAATTGGCTACGAGCAGTACTTC. This sequence encodes CASSLPRLEIGYEQYF.

There are many counts of this clonotype. The CDR3 DNA sequence: TGCGCCAGCAGCTTGAAGCTAGCGTCGGAGACCCAGTACTTC. Its protein is CASSLKLASETQYF. The chain carries TRBV5-1 and TRBJ2-5; weak D call: TRBD2 (6 bases). CDR3 length equals 14 residues. V was clipped by 1 base and J by 5 bases, with 12 bases between them. Germline V CDR1 and CDR2: SGHRS, YFSETQ.

This clonotype was seen ten or more times. V is TRBV6-5 and J is TRBJ1-1; D uncertain. CDR3 length equals 11 residues. Per germline, CDR1 MNHEY and CDR2 SVGAGI. Trimming pared 9 bases from V and 1 base from J, leaving 6 bases between. The CDR3 nucleotides are TGTGCCAGTCTTCGGAACACTGAAGCTTTCTTT. Translation: CASLRNTEAFF.

The rearrangement uses TRBV12-3 or TRBV12-4 and TRBJ2-7, with D possibly matching TRBD2 (7 bases). CDR3 length equals 13 residues. V dropped 5 bases and J dropped 8 bases, with 16 bases sitting between them. As DNA, the CDR3 is TGTGCCAGCAGTCCATCACAGGGAGGGAAGCAGTACTTC. This codes for CASSPSQGGKQYF.

This clonotype was recorded at least ten times. V and J are TRBV11-2 and TRBJ1-2; D may be TRBD1 (5 bases). CDR3 length equals 15 residues. Trimming shortened V by 6 bases and J by 5 bases, and 19 bases separated the two germline ends. The germline CDR1 and CDR2 sequences are SGHAT and FQNNGV. The CDR3 nucleotides read TGTGCCAGCAGTTCCCCCCGACGGGGCCGTTATGGCTACACCTTC. This encodes CASSSPRRGRYGYTF.

This clonotype was found many times. The chain has TRBV7-9 and TRBJ2-7, with a tentative D call TRBD2 (6 bases). V lost 4 bases to trimming and J lost 5 bases, with 12 bases between them. Germline V gives CDR1 SEHNR, CDR2 FQNEAQ (reference sequence). There are 13 residues in the CDR3. The CDR3 loop is CASSSPWGDEQYF. In DNA form, the CDR3 reads TGTGCCAGCAGCTCCCCGTGGGGGGACGAGCAGTACTTC.

This clonotype was recorded many times. This rearrangement joins TRBV11-2 to TRBJ2-4; D gene unclear. The germline V gene encodes CDR1 SGHAT and CDR2 FQNNGV. The CDR3 covers 11 residues. V dropped 1 base and J dropped 8 bases, with 3 bases sitting between them. The CDR3: CASSLGDIQYF. The CDR3 nucleotides read TGTGCCAGCAGCTTAGGAGACATTCAGTACTTC.

This clonotype appeared many times. This rearrangement joins TRBV20-1 to TRBJ2-5, with D tentatively TRBD2 (6 bases). Germline V CDR1 and CDR2: DFQATT, SNEGSKA (reference sequence). Trimming took 3 bases from V and 5 from J, leaving 10 bases between them. The CDR3 extends over 12 amino acids. In DNA, the CDR3 is TGCAGTGCTAGGGAGGGTCTGGAGACCCAGTACTTC. It translates to CSAREGLETQYF.

This clonotype was seen many times. V is TRBV10-3 and J is TRBJ2-5, with 15 bases identical to TRBD2. The CDR3 spans 16 residues. V gave up 5 bases and J gave up 5 bases; unmatched junction bases: 6. Germline V gene sequence: CDR1 ENHRY, CDR2 SYGVKD. The CDR3 reads CAISNPGLAGGETQYF. The CDR3 DNA is TGTGCCATCAGTAATCCGGGACTAGCGGGGGGTGAGACCCAGTACTTC.

This clonotype was counted between two and nine times. This chain joins TRBV20-1 and TRBJ1-1; D is undetermined. Germline V CDR1 and CDR2: DFQATT, SNEGSKA (reference sequence). The CDR3 extends over 14 amino acids. Trimming shortened V by 5 bases and J by 1 base, and 14 bases separated the two germline ends. The CDR3 sequence: CSAPPAGKNTEAFF. For the CDR3, the DNA is TGCAGTGCTCCACCCGCCGGAAAGAACACTGAAGCTTTCTTT.

There are many counts of this clonotype. The chain uses TRBV20-1 and TRBJ2-5; 8 bases are shared with TRBD2. CDR1 and CDR2 from the germline V gene are DFQATT and SNEGSKA (reference sequence). V dropped 2 bases and J dropped 3; count of bases not matched to a gene: 5. The CDR3 loop spans 14 amino acids. The CDR3 nucleotides read TGCAGTGCTAGACCAGGGACTAGTAAAGAGACCCAGTACTTC. Protein: CSARPGTSKETQYF.

The sample holds one count of this clonotype. Mismatch with germline at one junction end may stem from a read error. The CDR3 nucleotides read TGTGTCAGCATCGGGCAGACCCAGTACTTC. This translates into CVSIGQTQYF. J is TRBJ2-5 and V is TRBV7-6; D is unresolved. The V gene's germline CDR1 is SGHVS and CDR2 FNYEAQ. There are 10 residues in the CDR3.